Each of the 7 T cell receptor beta chains below was sequenced from the same sample in a study of identical twins. Each CDR3 protein is one row after TCRdb ran MiXCR on the 5' RACE reads. The data contain a few hundred thousand distinct CDR3 sequences, 5.5% to 7.5% of them singletons. These sequences were also reported in another study, on T cells expressing NK-cell markers.

The specimen sequenced was CD8+ T cells sorted from blood. The receptor source for this set is a woman aged 18 to 35 in good health.

This clonotype was counted at least ten times. The gene calls are TRBV9 and TRBJ2-1; TRBD2 matches 8 bases. Germline assignment: CDR1 SGDLS and CDR2 YYNGEE. CDR3 size: 16 residues. Unmatched junction bases numbered 17, after V lost 6 bases and J lost 9 bases. The CDR3 nucleotides read TGTGCCAGCACCCCGTACGGTAGCGGGAACGTTGGTGAGCAGTTCTTC. Translated: CASTPYGSGNVGEQFF.

This clonotype was counted between two and nine times. This chain connects TRBV11-2 to TRBJ2-4; D call uncertain. V dropped 0 bases and J dropped 0 bases, with 12 bases sitting between them. Germline CDR1 and CDR2: SGHAT and FQNNGV. The CDR3 covers 17 residues. The CDR3 DNA sequence: TGTGCCAGCAGCTTAGAAGGGCTTCTTGTAGCCAAAAACATTCAGTACTTC. Its protein is CASSLEGLLVAKNIQYF.

The table lists this clonotype with many counts. V and J are TRBV12-3 or TRBV12-4 and TRBJ2-1, with a possible D match to TRBD1 (5 bases). V was clipped by 6 bases and J by 8 bases, with 14 bases between them. This CDR3 is 13 amino acids long. Here the CDR3 reads CASSPRVRYEQFF. The DNA for the CDR3 is TGTGCCAGCAGCCCCAGGGTTCGGTATGAGCAGTTCTTC.

The gene calls are TRBV29-1 and TRBJ2-7; TRBD1 agrees at 9 bases. With 3 bases clipped from V and 0 bases from J, the junction kept 9 bases outside the gene matches. This CDR3 spans 16 amino acids. Germline V gene sequence: CDR1 SQVTM, CDR2 ANQGSEA. The CDR3 sequence is CSVEGLGTGTSYEQYF. CDR3 DNA: TGCAGCGTTGAGGGCCTGGGGACAGGGACCTCCTACGAGCAGTACTTC.

This clonotype was counted only a few times. The rearrangement links TRBV13 to TRBJ2-7; D may be TRBD2 (5 bases). The V gene's germline CDR1 is PRHDT and CDR2 FYEKMQ (reference sequence). Trimming removed 5 bases from V and 3 bases from J, with 17 bases in between. The CDR3 totals 15 residues. The CDR3 nucleotides read TGTGCCAGCAGCGCGAGCGGTGTGCGAGGCTACGAGCAGTACTTC. Translating it yields CASSASGVRGYEQYF. Together with reference TRBV13 and TRBJ2-7, the CDR3 gives the full variable domain: AAGVIQSPRHLIKEKRETATLKCYPIPRHDTVYWYQQGPGQDPQFLISFYEKMQSDKGSIPDRFSAQQFSDYHSELNMSSLELGDSALYFCASSASGVRGYEQYFGPGTRLTVT.

This clonotype was found a few times. The chain links TRBV4-3 to TRBJ1-4, with D possibly being TRBD1 (6 bases). Germline CDR1 LGHNA, CDR2 YSLEER. V was trimmed by 2 bases and J by 2 bases, leaving 9 bases between them. The CDR3 spans 15 residues. CDR3 in amino acids: CASSQTGGTNEKLFF. Written as DNA, the CDR3 is TGCGCCAGCAGCCAAACCGGGGGCACTAATGAAAAACTGTTTTTT.

Only a few counts were recorded for this clonotype. V is TRBV13 and J is TRBJ2-3, with TRBD1 as a possible D gene (6 bases). This CDR3 contains 15 residues. V was shortened by 5 bases and J by 1 base, with 13 bases between the two germline ends. Germline V gives CDR1 PRHDT, CDR2 FYEKMQ (reference sequence). The CDR3 nucleotides read TGTGCCAGCAGCCACAGGGCCACCGGCACAGATACGCAGTATTTT. Residues: CASSHRATGTDTQYF.